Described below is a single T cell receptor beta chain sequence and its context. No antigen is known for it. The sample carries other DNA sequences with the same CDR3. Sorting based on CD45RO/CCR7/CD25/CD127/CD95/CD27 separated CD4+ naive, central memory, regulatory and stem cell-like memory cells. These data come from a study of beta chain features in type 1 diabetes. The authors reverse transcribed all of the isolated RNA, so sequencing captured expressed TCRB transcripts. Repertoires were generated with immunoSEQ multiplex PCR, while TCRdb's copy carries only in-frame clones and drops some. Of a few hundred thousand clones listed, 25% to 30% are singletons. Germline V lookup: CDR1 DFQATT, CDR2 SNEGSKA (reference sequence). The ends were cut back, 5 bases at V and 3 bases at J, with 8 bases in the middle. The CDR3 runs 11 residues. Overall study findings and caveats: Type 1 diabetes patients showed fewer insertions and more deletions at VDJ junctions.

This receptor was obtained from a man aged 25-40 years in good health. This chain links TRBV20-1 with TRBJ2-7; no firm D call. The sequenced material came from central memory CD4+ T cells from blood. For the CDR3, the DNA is TGCAGTGCTCTGACCGGCTACGAGCAGTACTTC. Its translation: CSALTGYEQYF.